The clone carrying this T cell receptor beta chain occurred once. Germline loops: CDR1 SGHTA, CDR2 FQGTGA. The CDR3 totals 14 residues. After removal of 3 bases from V and 6 bases from J, the junction contained 6 bases not matched to a gene. These data belong to a study of Ad26.COV2.S vaccination and SARS-CoV-2 variants. Some clones are missing from TCRdb's copy, which holds only in-frame ones; the method was immunoSEQ multiplex PCR. The sample shows 300,000 to 400,000 clones, 85% to 90% of them seen only once. Treatment defined: around 19 received Ad26.COV2.S at low or high dose, single or two shots; roughly 5 received placebo; per-sample allocation not given. Material that was analyzed had been drawn on day 63 after the first vaccine or placebo injection.

The receptor was derived from a person aged 18-60 years who received the Ad26.COV2.S COVID-19 vaccine or a placebo. Material: peripheral blood, obtained in a trial of Ad26.COV2.S vaccine versus placebo. V gene TRBV7-3 combines with J gene TRBJ1-1, with 8 bases lining up with TRBD1. The CDR3, as DNA: TGTGCCAGCAGCTTTCGGCAGGGGGCCTCTGAAGCTTTCTTT. Its translation is CASSFRQGASEAFF.